This T cell receptor (beta chain) was captured by sequencing in a study of human T cells and chemical hapten exposure. Time point defined: pre-sensitization, week 0. As for treatment: therapeutic diphenylcyclopropenone sensitization with weekly scalp DPC. MiXCR, applied by TCRdb to the RACE reads, yields one record per CDR3 protein. The data show under 110,000 distinct CDR3 sequences, around 12% seen once. This clonotype was counted at least ten times. Sequenced here: whole blood, sampled in connection with sensitization to the hapten diphenylcyclopropenone (DPC). The source of this sequence is a woman in her forties or fifties with alopecia areata. Some clones in this sample may be carry-over from other donors' samples.

This CDR3 is CASGEGAGRYEQYF. In nucleotides, the CDR3 is TGTGCCTCCGGGGAGGGAGCGGGCCGCTACGAGCAGTACTTC. The V and J genes are TRBV10-3 and TRBJ2-7; the match to TRBD2 covers 7 bases. Germline assignment: CDR1 ENHRY and CDR2 SYGVKD. V dropped 11 bases and J dropped 3; count of bases not matched to a gene: 13. CDR3 size: 14 residues.